This T cell receptor beta chain comes out of a study of shared clonotypes between healthy human individuals. Study at large: Three plates each covered CD4 naive and memory; CD8 naive two, CD8 memory one.

The donors were all Caucasian adults (living in Nashville, Tennessee). The split of CD4+ cells yielded CD45RA+ naive and CD45RA-negative memory subsets. About this clone itself: Its matching antigen is unknown.

Findings of the study overall: Non-shared clonotypes had lower generation probabilities than those shared by all four donors.

V lost 3 bases to trimming and J lost 3 bases; unmatched junction nucleotides: 11. Germline V gives CDR1 LGHNA, CDR2 YNFKEQ. This CDR3 contains 17 residues. The data were produced by immunoSEQ multiplex PCR, yet TCRdb's version contains in-frame clones alone and is incomplete. The sample has about 2.4 million clones, roughly 93% seen once. This chain links TRBV4-2 with TRBJ1-5, with 7 bases fitting TRBD1. This clonotype was sampled from a young man in good health. Some clones in this sample may be carry-over from other donors' samples. The sequenced sample was naive CD4+ T cells from PBMCs. Described subset: CD45RA+ positively selected. CDR3 loop: CASSHPKAGGANQPQHF. CDR3 sequence (DNA): TGTGCCAGCAGCCACCCGAAGGCAGGGGGAGCCAATCAGCCCCAGCATTTT.